Listed below are T cell receptor beta chains from one sample, sequenced in a study of blood T cell repertoires in COVID-19. This table comes from immunoSEQ multiplex PCR, and its TCRdb copy is limited to in-frame clones, with some not included. The sample has fewer than 70,000 clones, 80% to 90% seen once. Sequencing was performed on peripheral blood. The receptors come from an older woman with acute or convalescent COVID-19. The CDR3 runs from the conserved cysteine through the conserved F or W. Each record gives: clone size, V gene, D gene, J gene, CDR3 protein, CDR3 DNA. The D gene is left open where the match is weak. Some rows mark clone size as missing; the rest say once, few, many or name a class of expanded clone.

few	TRBV10-3	.	TRBJ1-4	CAIGQVREKLFF	TGTGCCATCGGTCAGGTACGGGAAAAACTGTTTTTT
.	TRBV14	.	TRBJ1-5	CASSQGPPNQPQHF	TGTGCCAGCAGCCAAGGGCCCCCAAATCAGCCCCAGCATTTT
.	TRBV5-1	TRBD1	TRBJ1-1	CASSLEDRAAVRNTEAFF	TGCGCCAGCAGCTTGGAGGACAGGGCCGCAGTTAGGAACACTGAAGCTTTCTTT
.	TRBV3-1/TRBV3-2	.	TRBJ2-7	CASSLFPSDTYYEQYF	TGTGCCAGCAGCCTTTTTCCCTCGGACACTTATTACGAGCAGTACTTC
.	TRBV4-1	.	TRBJ1-6	CASSQDIRPRATNSPLHF	TGCGCCAGCAGCCAAGATATTAGACCGAGGGCCACGAATTCACCCCTCCACTTT
medium-sized	TRBV2	.	TRBJ1-6	CASSEARSHSPLHF	TGTGCCAGCAGTGAAGCGAGGAGCCATTCACCCCTCCACTTT
.	TRBV6-6	TRBD2	TRBJ2-1	CASGLASYNEQFF	TGTGCCAGTGGACTAGCGAGTTACAATGAGCAGTTCTTC
.	TRBV29-1	.	TRBJ2-3	CSVEIGTSSTDTQYF	TGCAGCGTTGAAATCGGGACATCTAGCACAGATACGCAGTATTTT
.	TRBV2	.	TRBJ2-3	CASSEGLPDTDTQYF	TGTGCCAGCAGTGAAGGACTACCGGACACAGATACGCAGTATTTT
.	TRBV6-1	TRBD2	TRBJ2-1	CASSEAVLAGAFSYNEQFF	TGTGCCAGCAGTGAAGCGGTACTAGCGGGGGCATTCTCCTACAATGAGCAGTTCTTC
.	TRBV29-1	TRBD1	TRBJ1-2	CSVVAETGANLNGYTF	TGCAGCGTTGTAGCCGAGACAGGGGCGAACTTAAATGGCTACACCTTC
.	TRBV2	.	TRBJ2-1	CASSEGTSNSNEQFF	TGTGCCAGCAGTGAAGGAACTAGCAACTCCAATGAGCAGTTCTTC
.	TRBV13	.	TRBJ1-1	CASSLQGRGTEAFF	TGTGCCAGCAGCTTACAAGGGCGGGGAACTGAAGCTTTCTTT
.	TRBV12-5	TRBD1	TRBJ1-6	CASGLVGQGNSPLHF	TGTGCTAGTGGTTTGGTGGGACAGGGAAATTCACCCCTCCACTTT
.	TRBV10-2	.	TRBJ2-2	CASSAQGFVGTGELFF	TGCGCCAGCAGCGCCCAGGGCTTCGTCGGAACCGGGGAGCTGTTTTTT
.	TRBV7-2	.	TRBJ1-5	CASSLAGGSNQPQHF	TGTGCCAGCAGCTTAGCGGGGGGTAGCAATCAGCCCCAGCATTTT
.	TRBV5-1	TRBD1	TRBJ1-4	CASSLEQGAATNEKLFF	TGCGCCAGCAGCTTGGAACAGGGGGCTGCAACTAATGAAAAACTGTTTTTT
medium-sized	TRBV2	.	TRBJ1-1	CASSESSIEAFF	TGTGCCAGCAGTGAGAGCTCCATAGAAGCTTTCTTT
.	TRBV10-2	TRBD1	TRBJ1-1	CASTELTGGIDNTEAFF	TGCGCCAGCACCGAACTGACAGGGGGGATTGATAACACTGAAGCTTTCTTT
.	TRBV6-5	.	TRBJ2-5	CASSYGGWPQETQYF	TGTGCCAGCAGTTACGGGGGGTGGCCCCAAGAGACCCAGTACTTC
.	TRBV19	.	TRBJ1-2	CASRLGGLMGGYTF	TGTGCCAGTAGGCTAGGTGGCTTGATGGGTGGCTACACCTTC
.	TRBV7-2	TRBD1	TRBJ2-7	CASSLAGQGAYEQYF	TGTGCCAGCAGCTTAGCGGGACAGGGGGCCTACGAGCAGTACTTC